One and the same sample provided the 20 T cell receptor beta chains below, sequenced in a study of blood T cell repertoires in COVID-19. Some clones are missing from TCRdb's copy, which holds only in-frame ones; the method was immunoSEQ multiplex PCR. The sample consists of over 200,000 clones, over 75% of them appearing once. The sequenced sample was peripheral blood. The receptor source for this set is a man between 40 and 49 years old with active or convalescent COVID-19.

The genes are TRBV27 and TRBJ1-5; D may be TRBD1 (5 bases). The CDR3 is made up of 14 amino acids. V dropped 3 bases and J dropped 7 bases, with 13 bases sitting between them. Germline V lookup: CDR1 MNHEY, CDR2 SMNVEV (reference sequence). The CDR3 nucleotides read TGTGCCAGCAGTTTTGTTGGGGGGGAACAGCCCCAGCATTTT. This gives the protein CASSFVGGEQPQHF.

V is TRBV6-5 and J is TRBJ1-1, with TRBD1 matching 8 bases. After removal of 7 bases from V and 1 base from J, the junction contained 5 bases not matched to a gene. Germline CDR1 reads MNHEY; CDR2 reads SVGAGI. This CDR3 has 14 amino acids. The CDR3 bases are TGTGCCAGCATCTCAGGGGGCAAGAACACTGAAGCTTTCTTT. Translating gives CASISGGKNTEAFF.

The chain has TRBV5-6 and TRBJ1-5; the match to TRBD1 covers 7 bases. CDR3 length equals 13 residues. V gave up 6 bases and J gave up 6 bases; unmatched junction bases: 6. CDR1 SGHDT and CDR2 YYEEEE come from the germline V gene. CDR3 residues: CASTRQGSQPQHF. For the CDR3, the DNA is TGTGCCAGCACGCGACAGGGCAGTCAGCCCCAGCATTTT. The full variable domain, in which reference TRBV5-6 and TRBJ1-5 provide the parts outside the CDR3, is DAGVTQSPTHLIKTRGQQVTLRCSPKSGHDTVSWYQQALGQGPQFIFQYYEEEERQRGNFPDRFSGHQFPNYSSELNVNALLLGDSALYLCASTRQGSQPQHFGDGTRLSIL.

Written as DNA, the CDR3 is TGTGCCAGCAGCCCGGGGAGCAATAGCAATCAGCCCCAGCATTTT. Translating gives CASSPGSNSNQPQHF. The J gene is TRBJ1-5, the V gene TRBV5-4; the D is unclear. CDR3 length: 15 residues. V shed 4 bases and J shed 0 bases, with 11 bases lying between them. Per germline, CDR1 SGHNT and CDR2 YYREEE (reference sequence).

The rearrangement uses TRBV5-1 and TRBJ2-7; D possibly corresponds to TRBD1 (6 bases). This CDR3 is 17 amino acids long. Germline CDR1 SGHRS, CDR2 YFSETQ. Trimming removed 0 bases at V and 1 base at J, with 17 bases between. CDR3 coding DNA: TGCGCCAGCAGCTTGGGAAAAGGGCAGGGGCCATCCTACGAGCAGTACTTC. This sequence encodes CASSLGKGQGPSYEQYF.

The chain couples TRBV6-5 to TRBJ2-3; TRBD2 agrees at 11 bases. CDR3 length: 15 residues. Trimming removed 6 bases from V and 5 bases from J; junction bases left unmatched: 7. Germline V gene data show CDR1 as MNHEY and CDR2 as SVGAGI. The CDR3 nucleotides are TGTGCCAGCAGCCGTACTAGCGGGAGAGGAGATACGCAGTATTTT. Amino acid sequence: CASSRTSGRGDTQYF.

This clone came up once. This chain links TRBV5-1 with TRBJ2-2; no clear D gene. Trimming pared 2 bases from V and 6 bases from J, leaving 11 bases between. CDR1 and CDR2 (germline): SGHRS, YFSETQ. This CDR3 is built from 14 residues. The DNA for the CDR3 is TGCGCCAGCAGCTTTAGTCCGCACCCCGGGGAGCTGTTTTTT. This encodes CASSFSPHPGELFF.

This chain connects TRBV29-1 to TRBJ1-2; D unclear. Germline V gene lookup returns CDR1 SQVTM and CDR2 ANQGSEA. The CDR3 loop spans 11 amino acids. Trimming took off 5 bases at V and 4 bases at J, with 8 bases between the two ends. The CDR3 coding sequence is TGCAGCGTTTTCTCTTCCTATGGCTACACCTTC. Protein sequence: CSVFSSYGYTF.

The rearrangement uses TRBV6-5 and TRBJ1-5; D remains ambiguous. Germline CDR1 reads MNHEY; CDR2 reads SVGAGI. V was cut by 0 bases and J by 7 bases, with 16 bases left in between. The CDR3 covers 16 residues. The CDR3 bases are TGTGCCAGCAGTTACTCGGAGGCGGATGACGGACAGCCCCAGCATTTT. This encodes CASSYSEADDGQPQHF.

The CDR3 loop reads CASSNIRGNQPQHF. CDR3 nucleotides: TGTGCCAGCAGCAATATCAGGGGAAATCAGCCCCAGCATTTT. This chain joins TRBV21-1 and TRBJ1-5; the D call TRBD1 from the table was never checked on the DNA. TRBV21-1 counts as a pseudogene. The CDR3 runs to 14 residues.

This chain links TRBV7-9 with TRBJ2-7, with 8 positions matching TRBD1. J gave up 2 bases and V 1 base, and 13 bases lay outside the gene matches. From germline, CDR1 is SEHNR and CDR2 FQNEAQ (reference sequence). There are 18 residues in the CDR3. For the CDR3, the DNA is TGTGCCAGCAGCTTAGTCCCGGACAGGGCTTCGAGTCCCTACGAGCAGTACTTC. It is translated as CASSLVPDRASSPYEQYF. Full variable domain (outside the CDR3, taken from reference TRBV7-9 and TRBJ2-7): DTGVSQNPRHKITKRGQNVTFRCDPISEHNRLYWYRQTLGQGPEFLTYFQNEAQLEKSRLLSDRFSAERPKGSFSTLEIQRTEQGDSAMYLCASSLVPDRASSPYEQYFGPGTRLTVT.

The chain uses TRBV9 and TRBJ2-7, with D possibly matching TRBD2 (6 bases). Germline values: CDR1 SGDLS, CDR2 YYNGEE. The germline V and J ends were trimmed by 1 base and 0 bases, with 11 bases remaining between them. CDR3 size: 15 residues. The CDR3 loop is CASSVTAGGSYEQYF. CDR3 DNA: TGTGCCAGCAGCGTAACGGCCGGGGGCTCCTACGAGCAGTACTTC.

This sequence joins TRBV5-1 and TRBJ2-7; D is possibly TRBD1 (5 bases). Germline CDR1 SGHRS, CDR2 YFSETQ. Trimming cost V 3 bases and J 0 bases, with 13 bases left between them. This CDR3 is built from 15 residues. CDR3 sequence (DNA): TGCGCCAGCAGCTCCCGAGTAGGGGACTCCTACGAGCAGTACTTC. It is translated as CASSSRVGDSYEQYF.

The genes are TRBV5-1 and TRBJ2-1; 14 bases agree with TRBD2. V shed 4 bases and J 5 bases; nucleotides not matched to a gene: 2. From germline, CDR1 is SGHRS and CDR2 YFSETQ. The CDR3 covers 15 residues. In DNA, the CDR3 is TGCGCCAGCAGCACGGGACTAGCGGGAGACAATGAGCAGTTCTTC. Translated, it gives CASSTGLAGDNEQFF.

The chain is built from TRBV2 and TRBJ2-5; TRBD1 aligns across 8 bases. Germline V gene data show CDR1 as SNHLY and CDR2 as FYNNEI. This CDR3 is 12 amino acids long. With 6 bases clipped from V and 7 bases from J, the junction kept 4 bases outside the gene matches. The CDR3 reads CASRATGVTQYF. The DNA of the CDR3 is TGTGCCAGCAGGGCGACAGGGGTGACCCAGTACTTC.

This clone occurred once. The chain combines TRBV7-2 with TRBJ2-7; 8 nucleotides line up with TRBD1. J gave up 3 bases and V 1 base, and 5 bases lay outside the gene matches. CDR3 length: 15 residues. The V gene's germline CDR1 is SGHTA and CDR2 FQGNSA. The CDR3 DNA is TGTGCCAGCAGCTTAGTGGGGGACAGGATCTACGAGCAGTACTTC. This encodes CASSLVGDRIYEQYF.

The chain joins TRBV7-6 to TRBJ1-1; D remains unclear. V lost 0 bases to trimming and J lost 5 bases, with 7 bases between them. Germline V gives CDR1 SGHVS, CDR2 FNYEAQ. The CDR3 is 13 amino acids. This CDR3 is CASSLAKRTEAFF. CDR3 sequence (DNA): TGTGCCAGCAGCTTAGCGAAGAGAACTGAAGCTTTCTTT.

The chain couples TRBV29-1 to TRBJ1-1; a possible D gene is TRBD1 (6 bases). This CDR3 region has 13 residues. The V gene's germline CDR1 is SQVTM and CDR2 ANQGSEA. Trimming removed 2 bases at V and 3 bases at J, with 10 bases between. DNA of the CDR3: TGCAGCGTTGAAAGGGACACCGACACTGAAGCTTTCTTT. Translated, it gives CSVERDTDTEAFF. The full variable domain, completed using reference TRBV29-1 and TRBJ1-1, is SAVISQKPSRDICQRGTSLTIQCQVDSQVTMMFWYRQQPGQSLTLIATANQGSEATYESGFVIDKFPISRPNLTFSTLTVSNMSPEDSSIYLCSVERDTDTEAFFGQGTRLTVV.

The chain joins TRBV6-5 to TRBJ2-7; 9 bases align to TRBD1. The CDR3 totals 16 residues. Germline V gene data show CDR1 as MNHEY and CDR2 as SVGAGI. J lost 3 bases, V lost 0 bases, and 6 bases had no gene match. DNA of the CDR3: TGTGCCAGCAGTTACTCGGGACAGGGAAGATACTACGAGCAGTACTTC. Translation gives CASSYSGQGRYYEQYF.

The rearrangement uses TRBV5-1 and TRBJ2-2, with 7 bases identical to TRBD2. V shed 0 bases, J shed 5 bases, and the junction held 7 bases outside the gene matches. The CDR3 is 16 residues long. Germline V lookup: CDR1 SGHRS, CDR2 YFSETQ. The CDR3 bases are TGCGCCAGCAGCTTGGTAGCGGGTCAAGCGACCGGGGAGCTGTTTTTT. Translating gives CASSLVAGQATGELFF.